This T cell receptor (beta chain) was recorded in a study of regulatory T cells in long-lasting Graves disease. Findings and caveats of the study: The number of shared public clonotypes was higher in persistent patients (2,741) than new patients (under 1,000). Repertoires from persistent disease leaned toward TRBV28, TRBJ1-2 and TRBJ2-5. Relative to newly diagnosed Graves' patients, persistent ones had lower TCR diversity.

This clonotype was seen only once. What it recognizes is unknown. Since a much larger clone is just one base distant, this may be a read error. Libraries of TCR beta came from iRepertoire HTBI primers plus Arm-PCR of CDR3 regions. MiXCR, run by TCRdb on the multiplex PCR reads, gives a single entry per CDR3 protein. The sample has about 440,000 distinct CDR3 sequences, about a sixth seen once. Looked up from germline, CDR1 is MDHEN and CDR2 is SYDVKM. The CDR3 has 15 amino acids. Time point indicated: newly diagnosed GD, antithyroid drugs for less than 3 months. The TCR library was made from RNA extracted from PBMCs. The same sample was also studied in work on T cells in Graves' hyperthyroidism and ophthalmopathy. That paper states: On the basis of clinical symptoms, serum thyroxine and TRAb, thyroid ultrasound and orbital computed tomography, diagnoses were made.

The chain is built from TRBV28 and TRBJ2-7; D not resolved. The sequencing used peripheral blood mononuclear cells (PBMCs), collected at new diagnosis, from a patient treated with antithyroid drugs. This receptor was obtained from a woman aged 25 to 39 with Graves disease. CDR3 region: CASSRADSSSYGQYF. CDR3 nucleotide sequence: TGTGCCAGCAGTAGGGCCGACTCATCCTCCTACGGGCAGTACTTC.